This TCR beta chain appears in the sequencing data of a study of cytomegalovirus exposure and HLA in healthy donors. Germline CDR1 is SGHVS and CDR2 is FQNEAQ. The CDR3 has 15 amino acids. The V and J ends lost 1 base and 1 base respectively, with 8 bases between them. The study ran its PCR with 60 Vbeta and 13 Jbeta primers. Using immunoSEQ multiplex PCR, the repertoire was profiled, and TCRdb retains in-frame clones only, with some absent. The table includes around 150,000 clones, more than 60% detected once. The clonotype was recovered from a woman aged 40 to 50 in good health and CMV-seropositive. The chain links TRBV7-8 to TRBJ1-5; no firm D call. Sequenced material: PBMCs. CDR3 sequence reads: CASSLGAPSNQPQHF. The CDR3 DNA follows: TGTGCCAGCAGCTTAGGGGCCCCCAGCAATCAGCCCCAGCATTTT.